What follows are 14 T cell receptor beta chains derived from one specimen sequenced in a study of T cell repertoires in cytomegalovirus infection. MiXCR, applied by TCRdb to the reads, yields one record per CDR3 protein. The profile covers some 200,000 distinct CDR3 sequences, with about 20% appearing a single time and 2.9% taken by the ten largest. Sample: PBMCs. These receptor sequences come from a human donor in good health (CMV status not recorded). Some clones in this sample may be carry-over from other donors' samples.

V is TRBV28 and J is TRBJ1-1, with D uncertain. V shed 1 base and J shed 1 base, with 10 bases lying between them. Germline V gene sequence: CDR1 MDHEN, CDR2 SYDVKM. The CDR3 totals 15 residues. The CDR3 reads CASSLYVARNTEAFF. CDR3 nucleotides: TGTGCCAGCAGTTTATACGTCGCGCGGAACACTGAAGCTTTCTTT.

This clonotype was seen many times. The CDR3 DNA is TGTGCCAGCAGCCCCGGACAGGGGGCTGGTGAAAAACTGTTTTTT. Translating gives CASSPGQGAGEKLFF. The chain uses TRBV7-2 and TRBJ1-4, with 11 bases fitting TRBD1. This CDR3 is built from 15 residues. V trimming: 5 bases; J trimming: 7 bases; junction bases outside the gene matches: 6. The germline V gene has CDR1 SGHTA and CDR2 FQGNSA.

This clonotype was seen at least ten times. The chain has TRBV7-2 and TRBJ2-4; D gene uncertain. The CDR3 extends over 16 amino acids. Germline V CDR1 and CDR2: SGHTA, FQGNSA. V shed 0 bases and J shed 5 bases, with 14 bases lying between them. CDR3 amino acids: CASSLAPVADQNIQYF. CDR3 DNA sequence: TGTGCCAGCAGCTTAGCGCCGGTCGCGGACCAAAACATTCAGTACTTC.

This clonotype was observed at least ten times. This rearrangement joins TRBV7-9 to TRBJ2-7, with a possible D match to TRBD2 (5 bases). Germline V gives CDR1 SEHNR, CDR2 FQNEAQ (reference sequence). CDR3 size: 14 residues. Trimming pared 0 bases from V and 3 bases from J, leaving 9 bases between. The chain's CDR3 is CASSLATRDYEQYF. The CDR3, as DNA: TGTGCCAGCAGCTTAGCAACCCGGGACTACGAGCAGTACTTC.

The chain has TRBV5-6 and TRBJ2-5; 8 bases match TRBD2. V dropped 0 bases and J dropped 4; count of bases not matched to a gene: 5. Germline V lookup: CDR1 SGHDT, CDR2 YYEEEE. CDR3 length: 15 residues. The CDR3 sequence: CASSLGILAGETQYF. The CDR3, as DNA: TGTGCCAGCAGCTTGGGGATCCTAGCGGGAGAGACCCAGTACTTC.

The sample holds one count of this clonotype. The chain carries TRBV20-1 and TRBJ2-7; D remains ambiguous. The CDR3 extends over 13 amino acids. Germline-derived CDR1 and CDR2 are DFQATT and SNEGSKA (reference sequence). The germline V and J ends were trimmed by 5 bases and 0 bases, with 11 bases remaining between them. The CDR3: CSARGVSSYEQYF. The DNA for the CDR3 is TGCAGTGCTCGAGGAGTCAGCTCCTACGAGCAGTACTTC.

This clonotype has ten or more counts. The chain links TRBV7-2 to TRBJ1-2; D may be TRBD1 (5 bases). CDR1 and CDR2 from the germline V gene are SGHTA and FQGNSA. The CDR3 is 14 amino acids. The V end was cut by 3 bases, the J end by 2 bases, with 10 bases between. The CDR3 coding sequence is TGTGCCAGCAGCTTCCGACAGACGAACTATGGCTACACCTTC. Protein sequence: CASSFRQTNYGYTF.

In its sample, this clonotype was seen a few times. The rearrangement joins TRBV6-5 to TRBJ2-3, with TRBD2 matching over 9 bases. Germline CDR1 reads MNHEY; CDR2 reads SVGAGI. This CDR3 comprises 17 residues. Germline trimming cut 6 bases from V and 3 bases from J; bases unmatched to any gene: 13. The CDR3 DNA sequence: TGTGCCAGCAGACCGGGACTAGCCTGGAGCGGTACAGATACGCAGTATTTT. Its translation is CASRPGLAWSGTDTQYF.

This clonotype was recorded at least ten times. This chain joins TRBV7-2 and TRBJ2-1; D possibly corresponds to TRBD2 (6 bases). CDR1 and CDR2 from the germline V gene are SGHTA and FQGNSA. The ends were cut back, 5 bases at V and 6 bases at J, with 17 bases in the middle. This CDR3 is 15 amino acids long. CDR3 region: CASSPPLAGSNEQFF. CDR3 in DNA: TGTGCCAGCAGCCCCCCCCTTGCGGGGAGCAATGAGCAGTTCTTC. The full variable domain, in which reference TRBV7-2 and TRBJ2-1 provide the parts outside the CDR3, is GAGVSQSPSNKVTEKGKDVELRCDPISGHTALYWYRQSLGQGLEFLIYFQGNSAPDKSGLPSDRFSAERTGGSVSTLTIQRTQQEDSAVYLCASSPPLAGSNEQFFGPGTRLTVL.

The table lists this clonotype with a few counts. V usage is TRBV28 and J usage is TRBJ2-7, with a tentative D call TRBD2 (5 bases). Deletions cut 7 bases from V and 4 bases from J, with 23 bases between. Germline V gene sequence: CDR1 MDHEN, CDR2 SYDVKM. This CDR3 has 16 residues. CDR3 DNA sequence: TGTGCCAGCACCCCGTACTGGTCGGGGAGAAGGTACGAGCAGTACTTC. This encodes CASTPYWSGRRYEQYF.

The V and J genes are TRBV6-2 or TRBV6-3 and TRBJ1-1; D perhaps matches TRBD1 (5 bases). Germline assignment: CDR1 MNHEY and CDR2 SVGEGT. V gave up 5 bases and J gave up 3 bases, with 10 bases separating them. The CDR3 sequence is 13 residues long. The chain's CDR3 is CASSNLQDTEAFF. The CDR3 DNA reads as TGTGCCAGCAGTAACCTACAGGACACTGAAGCTTTCTTT.

This clonotype was seen a few times. The chain joins TRBV5-1 to TRBJ2-3; 9 positions agree with TRBD2. CDR3 length equals 16 residues. The germline CDR1 and CDR2 sequences are SGHRS and YFSETQ. With 4 bases clipped from V and 3 bases from J, the junction kept 9 bases outside the gene matches. The CDR3 spells CASSAGVAGETDTQYF. The CDR3 coding sequence is TGCGCCAGCAGCGCCGGCGTAGCGGGGGAGACAGATACGCAGTATTTT.

This clonotype was observed at least ten times. J is TRBJ2-3 and V is TRBV10-3; D uncertain. Trimming stripped 7 bases from V and 5 bases from J, with 13 bases between. The germline gives CDR1 ENHRY, CDR2 SYGVKD. This CDR3 comprises 13 residues. CDR3 in amino acids: CAINRKLGDTQYF. CDR3 DNA sequence: TGTGCCATCAACCGAAAACTGGGAGATACGCAGTATTTT.

The chain joins TRBV11-3 to TRBJ2-1, with 11 bases matching TRBD2. After removal of 5 bases from V and 10 bases from J, the junction contained 10 bases not matched to a gene. The CDR3 contains 15 residues. In germline, CDR1 is SGHNT, CDR2 YENEEA. In DNA form, the CDR3 reads TGTGCCAGCAGCCTGACTAGCGGGATTGGACCCGAGCAGTTCTTC. Amino acid sequence: CASSLTSGIGPEQFF. Drawing the rest from reference TRBV11-3 and TRBJ2-1, the complete variable domain is EAGVVQSPRYKIIEKKQPVAFWCNPISGHNTLYWYLQNLGQGPELLIRYENEEAVDDSQLPKDRFSAERLKGVDSTLKIQPAELGDSAVYLCASSLTSGIGPEQFFGPGTRLTVL.